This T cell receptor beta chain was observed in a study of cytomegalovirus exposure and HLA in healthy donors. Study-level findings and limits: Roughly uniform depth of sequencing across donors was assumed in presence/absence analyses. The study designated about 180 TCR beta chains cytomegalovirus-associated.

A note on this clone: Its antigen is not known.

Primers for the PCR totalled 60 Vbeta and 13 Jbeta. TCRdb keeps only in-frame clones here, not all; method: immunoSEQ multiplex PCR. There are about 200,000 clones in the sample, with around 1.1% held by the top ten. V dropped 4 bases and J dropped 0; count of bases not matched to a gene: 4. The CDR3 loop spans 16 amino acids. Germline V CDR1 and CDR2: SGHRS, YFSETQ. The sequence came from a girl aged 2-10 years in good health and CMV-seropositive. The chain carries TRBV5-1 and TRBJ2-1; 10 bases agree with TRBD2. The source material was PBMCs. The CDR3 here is CASSPVAGGSYNEQFF. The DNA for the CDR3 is TGCGCCAGCAGCCCAGTAGCGGGAGGCTCCTACAATGAGCAGTTCTTC.